This T cell receptor (beta chain) emerged from a study of blood T cell repertoires in COVID-19. Assay: immunoSEQ multiplex PCR; the TCRdb copy retains only in-frame clones and omits some. Of 160,000 or so clones listed, around 79% are singletons. The sequence was obtained from a woman in her fifties or sixties with COVID-19, enrolled during active disease. The sequenced material came from peripheral blood.

CDR3 nucleotides: TGTGCCAGCAGCTGGGACAGATACCCTGAAGCTTTCTTT. Its translation is CASSWDRYPEAFF. This chain links TRBV5-5 with TRBJ1-1, with TRBD1 matching 7 bases. J gave up 6 bases and V 3 bases, and 5 bases lay outside the gene matches. The CDR3 runs 13 residues. Looked up from germline, CDR1 is SGHKS and CDR2 is YYEKEE (reference sequence).